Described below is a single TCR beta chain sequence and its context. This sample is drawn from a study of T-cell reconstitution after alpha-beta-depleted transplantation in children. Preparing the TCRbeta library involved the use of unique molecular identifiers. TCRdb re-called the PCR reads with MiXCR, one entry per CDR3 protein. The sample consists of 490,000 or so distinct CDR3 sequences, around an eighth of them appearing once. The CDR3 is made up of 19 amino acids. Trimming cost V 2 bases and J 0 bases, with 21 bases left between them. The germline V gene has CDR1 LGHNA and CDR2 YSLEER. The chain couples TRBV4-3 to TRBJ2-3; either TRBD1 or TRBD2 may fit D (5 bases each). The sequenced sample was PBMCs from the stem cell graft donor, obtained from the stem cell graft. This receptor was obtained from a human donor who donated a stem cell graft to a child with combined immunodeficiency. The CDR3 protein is CASSQWGTPTDSSTDTQYF. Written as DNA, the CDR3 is TGCGCCAGCAGCCAATGGGGGACCCCCACAGATTCTAGCACAGATACGCAGTATTTT.